This section outlines one TCR beta chain sequence together with its context. Its antigen is still unknown. Treatment in this sample: oral pan-JAK inhibitor, 5-10 mg twice daily. Peripheral blood and lesional scalp punch biopsies were taken from alopecia areata patients. This specimen belongs to a study of CD8+ T cells in alopecia areata. In the study overall: The tofacitinib course ran for 6 to 18 months and was followed by 6 months off drug. Affected scalp percentage determined the severity score of treated patients.

Germline lookup yields CDR1 LNHDA and CDR2 SQIVND (reference sequence). The CDR3 sequence is 16 residues long. Trimming stripped 1 base from V and 2 bases from J, with 15 bases between. Overall study findings and caveats: Tofacitinib yielded significantly lower scalp clonality and fewer expanded CD8+ clones among the top 100.

The sequencing template was cDNA reverse transcribed from extracted RNA. Data came from immunoSEQ multiplex PCR; TCRdb stores just in-frame clones and leaves some out. The sample lists 190,000 or so clones, roughly 61% occurring once. The TCR was taken from a human donor with alopecia areata. This sample comprised CD8+ T cells sorted from blood, obtained at week 24, from a patient treated with tofacitinib. The chain employs TRBV19 and TRBJ2-7; the D call may be TRBD1 or TRBD2 (5 bases each). CDR3 residues: CASSIVRDRGPYEQYF. Written as DNA, the CDR3 is TGTGCCAGTAGTATAGTCCGGGACCGAGGGCCCTACGAGCAGTACTTC.